The clone carrying this T cell receptor (beta chain) was seen a few times. The antigen remains unidentified. TCRdb passed the reads through MiXCR, listing each CDR3 protein once. The table shows 300,000 to 400,000 distinct CDR3 sequences, with roughly 28% occurring only once. V was pared by 4 bases and J by 0 bases, with 6 bases of the junction left unmatched. CDR1 is SGHRS and CDR2 is YFSETQ in the germline V gene. CDR3 length: 15 amino acids. This record belongs to a study of T cell repertoires in cytomegalovirus infection. Study overall: Indicated by public TCR beta signatures were CMV infection and matching HLA type.

Points from the study as a whole: Of the TCR beta families, the public ones yielded a cumulative frequency that identified carriers of CMV plus the relevant HLA. In two of eight donors, the top clonotype was HLA-C-restricted CMV-specific.

This chain joins TRBV5-1 and TRBJ2-5; 7 nucleotides align to TRBD2. The receptor was derived from a human donor in good health (CMV status not recorded). Some clones in this sample may be carry-over from other donors' samples. The specimen comprised cultured PBMCs, sampled from culture after CMV antigen stimulation. The CDR3 region has the DNA TGCGCCAGCAGCCGAGCGCTAGCGGACCAAGAGACCCAGTACTTC. Amino acid sequence: CASSRALADQETQYF.